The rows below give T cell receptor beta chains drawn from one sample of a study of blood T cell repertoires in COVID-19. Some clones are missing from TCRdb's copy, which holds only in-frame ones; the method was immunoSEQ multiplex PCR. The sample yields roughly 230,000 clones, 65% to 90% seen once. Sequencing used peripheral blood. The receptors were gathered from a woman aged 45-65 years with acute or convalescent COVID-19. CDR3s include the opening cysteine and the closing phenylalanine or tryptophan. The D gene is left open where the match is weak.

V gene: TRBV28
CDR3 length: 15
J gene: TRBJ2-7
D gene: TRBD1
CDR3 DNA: TGTGCCAGCAGTTCCCCAGGGACAGGGGTCTACGAGCAGTACTTC
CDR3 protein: CASSSPGTGVYEQYF

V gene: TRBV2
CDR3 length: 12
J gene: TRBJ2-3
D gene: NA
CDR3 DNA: TGTGCCAGCAGTGTGGCCACAGATACGCAGTATTTT
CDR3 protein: CASSVATDTQYF

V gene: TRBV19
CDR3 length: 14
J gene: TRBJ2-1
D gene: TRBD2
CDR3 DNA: TGTGCCAGTAGTATTCTAGCGGGTTACAATGAGCAGTTCTTC
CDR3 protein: CASSILAGYNEQFF

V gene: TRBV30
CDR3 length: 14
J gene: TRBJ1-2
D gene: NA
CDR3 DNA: TGTGCCTGGAGTGTATGGGGGGGCGCGGATGGCTACACCTTC
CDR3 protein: CAWSVWGGADGYTF

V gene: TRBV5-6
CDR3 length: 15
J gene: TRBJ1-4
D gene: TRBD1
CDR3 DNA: TGTGCCAGCAGCTCTAACAGGGGGCCTTTTGAAAAACTGTTTTTT
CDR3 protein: CASSSNRGPFEKLFF

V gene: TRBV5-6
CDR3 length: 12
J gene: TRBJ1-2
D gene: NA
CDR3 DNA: TGTGCCAGCAGCCCGTATACGGGTGGCTACACCTTC
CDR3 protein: CASSPYTGGYTF

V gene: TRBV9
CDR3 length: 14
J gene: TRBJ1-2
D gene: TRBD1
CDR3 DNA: TGTGCCAGCAGCGTAGCCAGGACAGGCTATGGCTACACCTTC
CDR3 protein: CASSVARTGYGYTF

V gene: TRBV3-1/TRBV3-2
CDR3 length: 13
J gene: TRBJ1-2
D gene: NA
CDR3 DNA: TGTGCCAGCAGCCAAGGAACAGATTATGGCTACACCTTC
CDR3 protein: CASSQGTDYGYTF

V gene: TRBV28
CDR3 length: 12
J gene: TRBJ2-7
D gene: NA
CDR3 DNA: TGTGCCAGCAGTTGGCAGACCTACGAGCAGTACTTC
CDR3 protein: CASSWQTYEQYF

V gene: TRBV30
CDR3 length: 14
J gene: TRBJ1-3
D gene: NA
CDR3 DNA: TGTGCCTGGACCGACGGGTACTCTGGAAACACCATATATTTT
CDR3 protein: CAWTDGYSGNTIYF